The present T cell receptor beta chain was sequenced within a study of cytomegalovirus exposure and HLA in healthy donors. For this clone: Antigen unknown.

Study results and limitations: The analysis excluded some indistinguishable V segments, including TRBV6-2 and TRBV6-3. A later analysis by the authors found several of the most significant clusters apparently linked to common viral pathogens. Reported performance of the classifier showed diagnosis of cytomegalovirus status with high specificity and sensitivity. The only immune exposure information that was available was CMV serostatus.

The germline gives CDR1 MDHEN, CDR2 SYDVKM. Trimming removed 2 bases from V and 6 bases from J, with 7 bases in between. This CDR3 is 13 amino acids long. The PCR was carried out with 60 Vbeta primers and 13 Jbeta primers. Assay used: immunoSEQ multiplex PCR; TCRdb lists only in-frame clones, some missing. The data show 90,000 to 150,000 clones, about 80% seen once. The sequence was obtained from a human donor in good health. The V call is TRBV28, the J call TRBJ2-2; D call uncertain. Sequencing was carried out using PBMCs. In DNA, the CDR3 is TGTGCCAGCAGTTTACTAACCTCCGGGGAGCTGTTTTTT. Residues: CASSLLTSGELFF.